This T cell receptor beta chain was identified in a study of PD-1 blockade in mismatch repair-deficient tumors. At the level of the study: Patients had 12 to 13 mismatch repair-deficient cancer types and were previously treated and progressing.

The CDR3 is 14 residues long. The V end was cut by 0 bases, the J end by 1 base, with 7 bases between. Germline V lookup: CDR1 SGHDT, CDR2 YYEEEE. This table comes from immunoSEQ multiplex PCR, and its TCRdb copy is limited to in-frame clones, with some not included. Altogether roughly 130,000 clones are present, roughly 90% being singletons, with the ten largest covering approximately 10%. The chain links TRBV5-6 to TRBJ1-1; no definite D call. This specimen consisted of peripheral blood, obtained just over 70 weeks after starting pembrolizumab. The receptor comes from an adult with mismatch repair-deficient cancer. CDR3 loop: CASSLGGANTEAFF. The CDR3 bases are TGTGCCAGCAGCTTGGGGGGTGCGAACACTGAAGCTTTCTTT.